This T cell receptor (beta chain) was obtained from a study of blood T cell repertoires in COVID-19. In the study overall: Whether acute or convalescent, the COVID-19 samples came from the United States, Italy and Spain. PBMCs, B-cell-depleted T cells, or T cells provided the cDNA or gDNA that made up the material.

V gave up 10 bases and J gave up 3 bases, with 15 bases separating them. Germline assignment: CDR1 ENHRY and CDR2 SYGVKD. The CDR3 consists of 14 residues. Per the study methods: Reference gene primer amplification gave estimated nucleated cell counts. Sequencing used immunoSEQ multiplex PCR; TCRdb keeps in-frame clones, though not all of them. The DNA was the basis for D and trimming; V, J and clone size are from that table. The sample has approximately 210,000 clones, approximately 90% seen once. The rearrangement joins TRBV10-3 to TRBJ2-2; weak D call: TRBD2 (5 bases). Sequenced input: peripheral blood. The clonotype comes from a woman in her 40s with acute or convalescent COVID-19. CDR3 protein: CATSPGMDTGELFF. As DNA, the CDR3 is TGTGCCACCTCACCGGGAATGGACACCGGGGAGCTGTTTTTT.